These 24 T cell receptor beta chains were all obtained from the same sample, sequenced in a study of glioma-infiltrating T cells after dendritic cell vaccination. TCRdb's copy holds only in-frame clones and misses some; the assay was immunoSEQ multiplex PCR. This table has over 55,000 clones, about 86% appearing once. This specimen consisted of blood, obtained before dendritic cell vaccination. Every receptor here comes from a human donor with glioblastoma.

This chain links TRBV2 with TRBJ1-1; possible D gene TRBD1, 5 bases. The CDR3 runs to 13 residues. V dropped 5 bases and J dropped 0 bases, with 7 bases sitting between them. Germline V lookup: CDR1 SNHLY, CDR2 FYNNEI. The chain's CDR3 is CASSPTVNTEAFF. As DNA, the CDR3 is TGTGCCAGCAGTCCGACAGTGAACACTGAAGCTTTCTTT.

The chain recombines TRBV2 with TRBJ2-1, with 11 positions matching TRBD2. This CDR3 is 15 amino acids long. The V gene's germline CDR1 is SNHLY and CDR2 FYNNEI. The V gene end was trimmed by 8 bases and the J gene end by 6 bases; junction bases not matched to a gene: 9. The CDR3 reads CASWPGLAGGNEQFF. The CDR3 DNA is TGTGCCAGCTGGCCGGGGCTAGCGGGGGGCAATGAGCAGTTCTTC.

This chain connects TRBV18 to TRBJ1-4, with 9 bases fitting TRBD1. Trimming took 2 bases from V and 6 from J; bases not matched to a gene: 7. From germline, CDR1 is KGHSH and CDR2 LQKENI. The CDR3 spans 16 residues. The CDR3 loop reads CASSPVYRDRDEKLFF. CDR3 DNA sequence: TGTGCCAGCTCACCAGTCTACCGGGACAGGGATGAAAAACTGTTTTTT.

This clone turned up a few times. The chain is built from TRBV6-5 and TRBJ1-6; D gene unclear. CDR1 MNHEY and CDR2 SVGAGI come from the germline V gene. Trimming took 8 bases from V and 6 from J, leaving 8 bases between them. The CDR3 loop spans 12 amino acids. The CDR3 DNA follows: TGTGCCAGCCGAGGGCCTAATTCACCCCTCCACTTT. Amino acids: CASRGPNSPLHF.

This clone occurred once. The V gene is TRBV5-4, the J gene TRBJ1-1; 12 bases match TRBD1. Germline CDR1 reads SGHNT; CDR2 reads YYREEE (reference sequence). With V trimmed by 4 bases and J by 8 bases, 6 bases remained unmatched. This CDR3 has 14 residues. CDR3 sequence: CASSPIGTGGEAFF. The CDR3 DNA reads TGTGCCAGCAGCCCGATCGGGACAGGGGGCGAAGCTTTCTTT.

Written as DNA, the CDR3 is TGTGCTAGTGATAACAGACAGGGAAGCCGGATTGAAGCTTTCTTT. This sequence encodes CASDNRQGSRIEAFF. The chain has TRBV12-5 and TRBJ1-1; TRBD1 matches at 7 bases. With 7 bases clipped from V and 7 bases from J, the junction kept 15 bases outside the gene matches. Germline assignment: CDR1 LGHNT and CDR2 FRNRAP. The CDR3 loop spans 15 amino acids.

This chain links TRBV9 with TRBJ2-5; possible D gene TRBD2, 6 bases. This CDR3 spans 14 amino acids. Germline CDR1 is SGDLS and CDR2 is YYNGEE. Trimming shortened V by 3 bases and J by 5 bases, and 14 bases separated the two germline ends. In nucleotides, the CDR3 is TGTGCCAGCAGCGCCGGGGGTTCGCCGGAGACCCAGTACTTC. Protein sequence: CASSAGGSPETQYF.

The chain is built from TRBV6-1 and TRBJ1-3, with D unclear. Per the germline V gene, CDR1 is MNHNS and CDR2 is SASEGT. With 5 bases removed from V and 7 bases from J, the gap between germline ends came to 15 bases. The CDR3 covers 14 residues. DNA of the CDR3: TGTGCCAGCAGTCAAATGGGCCTTGGGAACACCATATATTTT. Amino acid sequence: CASSQMGLGNTIYF.

This sequence joins TRBV2 and TRBJ2-3, with TRBD2 matching over 7 bases. The CDR3 consists of 16 residues. V shed 0 bases, J shed 4 bases, and the junction held 7 bases outside the gene matches. The germline gives CDR1 SNHLY, CDR2 FYNNEI. CDR3 nucleotides: TGTGCCAGCAGTGAAGCCATCCTAGCGGTGGCAGATACGCAGTATTTT. Encoded protein: CASSEAILAVADTQYF.

This clone came up many times. The V call is TRBV13, the J call TRBJ1-2; maybe TRBD1 (5 bases). This CDR3 region has 13 residues. V lost 6 bases, J lost 8 bases, and 16 bases lay in between. Germline loops: CDR1 PRHDT, CDR2 FYEKMQ (reference sequence). Here the CDR3 reads CASSRGEGWGYTF. The CDR3 coding sequence is TGTGCCAGCAGTAGAGGGGAGGGTTGGGGCTACACCTTC.

The chain has TRBV30 and TRBJ1-2; 8 bases fit TRBD1. Per germline, CDR1 GTSNPN and CDR2 SVGIG (reference sequence). This CDR3 spans 13 amino acids. V lost 1 base, J lost 7 bases, and 5 bases stayed unmatched. The chain's CDR3 is CAWSGDRRGGYTF. The CDR3 DNA is TGTGCCTGGAGTGGGGACAGGAGAGGTGGCTACACCTTC. The full variable domain, with the rest looked up from reference TRBV30 and TRBJ1-2, is SQTIHQWPATLVQPVGSPLSLECTVEGTSNPNLYWYRQAAGRGLQLLFYSVGIGQISSEVPQNLSASRPQDRQFILSSKKLLLSDSGFYLCAWSGDRRGGYTFGSGTRLTVV.

Notes on this clone: At one of its ends the junction is not consistent with the germline gene, which may arise from a read error. The rearrangement uses TRBV7-7 and TRBJ2-5; 7 bases are shared with TRBD1. The germline CDR1 and CDR2 sequences are SSHAT and FNYEAQ (reference sequence). The CDR3 covers 15 residues. CDR3: CASSLGTESGETQYF. CDR3 in DNA: TGTGCTAGCAGCCTTGGGACAGAGAGTGGAGAGACCCAGTACTTC.

This chain uses TRBV4-3 with TRBJ2-7; 13 nucleotides match TRBD2. The V gene's germline CDR1 is LGHNA and CDR2 YSLEER. V gave up 4 bases and J gave up 2 bases; unmatched junction bases: 5. The CDR3 covers 16 residues. The CDR3 bases are TGCGCCAGCAGCCCAGGGACTAGCGGGGACCCCTACGAGCAGTACTTC. This codes for CASSPGTSGDPYEQYF.

V and J are TRBV10-3 and TRBJ2-3; 8 bases are shared with TRBD1. Germline-derived CDR1 and CDR2 are ENHRY and SYGVKD. V gave up 2 bases and J gave up 0 bases; unmatched junction bases: 1. This CDR3 contains 15 residues. The CDR3 reads CAISEGTGSTDTQYF. The CDR3 nucleotides read TGTGCCATCAGTGAGGGGACAGGTAGCACAGATACGCAGTATTTT.

The gene calls are TRBV7-9 and TRBJ2-7, with D perhaps TRBD1 (6 bases). CDR1 and CDR2 (germline): SEHNR, FQNEAQ (reference sequence). With 3 bases removed from V and 3 bases from J, the gap between germline ends came to 12 bases. CDR3 size: 14 residues. For the CDR3, the DNA is TGTGCCAGCAGCTTTACAGGGAGAGGCTACGAGCAGTACTTC. Its translation is CASSFTGRGYEQYF.

This clone showed up just once. The chain uses TRBV6-6 and TRBJ2-1; 14 bases are shared with TRBD2. CDR1 MNHNY and CDR2 SVGAGI come from the germline V gene (reference sequence). The CDR3 is 16 residues long. V lost 7 bases, J lost 1 base, and 3 bases stayed unmatched. The CDR3 region is CASIWTSGGSYNEQFF. The CDR3 DNA reads as TGTGCCAGCATTTGGACTAGCGGGGGGTCCTACAATGAGCAGTTCTTC.

The chain uses TRBV6-1 and TRBJ1-5, with D unresolved. Looked up from germline, CDR1 is MNHNS and CDR2 is SASEGT. This CDR3 contains 15 residues. V lost 4 bases and J 4 bases, leaving 14 bases between the germline ends. The CDR3: CASSGSGTLNQPQHF. CDR3 nucleotides: TGTGCCAGCAGTGGGTCAGGTACCCTTAATCAGCCCCAGCATTTT.

The V and J genes are TRBV19 and TRBJ2-1; the D gene is possibly TRBD2 (5 bases). Germline CDR1 reads LNHDA; CDR2 reads SQIVND (reference sequence). CDR3 size: 15 residues. V was clipped by 8 bases and J by 7 bases, with 21 bases between them. DNA for the CDR3: TGTGCCAGTGGGAGCTTGGCGCACACTACGAATGAGCAGTTCTTC. Its protein is CASGSLAHTTNEQFF. Combining the CDR3 with reference TRBV19 and TRBJ2-1 gives the whole variable domain DGGITQSPKYLFRKEGQNVTLSCEQNLNHDAMYWYRQDPGQGLRLIYYSQIVNDFQKGDIAEGYSVSREKKESFPLTVTSAQKNPTAFYLCASGSLAHTTNEQFFGPGTRLTVL.

The V and J genes are TRBV5-4 and TRBJ2-7, with D maybe TRBD2 (5 bases). V was cut by 4 bases and J by 1 base, with 12 bases left in between. CDR1 and CDR2 from the germline V gene are SGHNT and YYREEE (reference sequence). This CDR3 is 14 amino acids long. DNA for the CDR3: TGTGCCAGCAGCCCCGGTCCGGGATCCTACGAGCAGTACTTC. This sequence encodes CASSPGPGSYEQYF.

This clone was found a few times. This sequence joins TRBV4-1 and TRBJ2-3; 11 bases map to TRBD2. The germline gives CDR1 MGHRA, CDR2 YSYEKL. V lost 0 bases to trimming and J lost 3 bases; unmatched junction nucleotides: 5. The CDR3 has 17 amino acids. CDR3 sequence (DNA): TGCGCCAGCAGCCAAGAGGGGGTAGCGGGGGGGACAGATACGCAGTATTTT. Amino acid sequence: CASSQEGVAGGTDTQYF.

This chain links TRBV4-3 with TRBJ2-1; 14 nucleotides line up with TRBD2. This CDR3 has 18 residues. The germline CDR1 and CDR2 sequences are LGHNA and YSLEER. V was clipped by 1 base and J by 7 bases; unmatched bases: 9. CDR3 nucleotide sequence: TGCGCCAGCAGCCAAGTTTCCCCGGGACTAGCGGGGGTAAATGAGCAGTTCTTC. Its translation is CASSQVSPGLAGVNEQFF.

This chain joins TRBV9 and TRBJ1-1; 12 nucleotides line up with TRBD1. CDR3 length: 16 residues. The V gene's germline CDR1 is SGDLS and CDR2 YYNGEE. Germline trimming cut 2 bases from V and 2 bases from J; bases unmatched to any gene: 4. CDR3 nucleotide sequence: TGTGCCAGCAGCGTCGGGACAGGGGGCTTAAACACTGAAGCTTTCTTT. This translates into CASSVGTGGLNTEAFF.

V is TRBV14 and J is TRBJ2-5; D is undetermined. Germline V lookup: CDR1 SGHDN, CDR2 FVKESK. The CDR3 covers 16 residues. V gave up 0 bases and J gave up 4 bases, with 15 bases separating them. CDR3: CASSQDRRLARETQYF. In DNA, the CDR3 is TGTGCCAGCAGCCAAGATCGAAGACTGGCGAGAGAGACCCAGTACTTC. The full variable domain, its missing parts supplied by reference TRBV14 and TRBJ2-5, is EAGVTQFPSHSVIEKGQTVTLRCDPISGHDNLYWYRRVMGKEIKFLLHFVKESKQDESGMPNNRFLAERTGGTYSTLKVQPAELEDSGVYFCASSQDRRLARETQYFGPGTRLLVL.

In this sample, this clone turned up once. V gene TRBV5-4 combines with J gene TRBJ2-5; D is perhaps TRBD1 (5 bases). The CDR3 runs to 13 residues. Per germline, CDR1 SGHNT and CDR2 YYREEE (reference sequence). With 1 base removed from V and 5 bases from J, the gap between germline ends came to 9 bases. The CDR3: CASSLWGVETQYF. CDR3 DNA: TGTGCCAGCAGCTTGTGGGGCGTGGAGACCCAGTACTTC.